This TCR beta chain was sequenced during a study of blood T cell repertoires in COVID-19. V lost 4 bases and J lost 6, with 12 bases in between. Germline loops: CDR1 LGHDT, CDR2 YNNKEL (reference sequence). The CDR3 runs 13 residues. TCRdb's table, derived via immunoSEQ multiplex PCR, lists solely in-frame clones and lacks some. Of roughly 130,000 clones listed, about four fifths are singletons. The sequenced sample consisted of peripheral blood. V usage is TRBV3-1 (or the pseudogene TRBV3-2) and J usage is TRBJ1-2, with D unresolved. The receptor was derived from a woman in her sixties with acute or convalescent COVID-19. CDR3 nucleotides: TGTGCCAGCAGCCCCCCAGGATCCGATGGCTACACCTTC. Its translation: CASSPPGSDGYTF.